The present entry profiles one TCR beta chain with its context. No antigen is known for it. The CDR3 is cut off 3 residues early in the read; its end comes from the germline J gene. Patients and controls were mostly of Caucasian heritage. This record comes from a study of T cell clonality in common variable immunodeficiency. Study observations and caveats: Reportedly, TCR beta sequences from common variable immunodeficiency showed fewer deletions and N-nucleotide insertions. Compared with healthy controls, CVID subjects showed increased TCRbeta clonality, mostly in about a third.

The assay was immunoSEQ multiplex PCR, and TCRdb's table has in-frame clones only and misses some. The sample shows 40,000 or so clones, none of them appearing just once. Trimming took 5 bases from V and 5 from J, leaving 13 bases between them. Per the germline V gene, CDR1 is GTSNPN and CDR2 is SVGIG (reference sequence). The CDR3 covers 12 residues. Input material: peripheral blood mononuclear cells. The chain joins TRBV30 to TRBJ2-7; tentatively, D is TRBD1 (6 bases). This TCR came from a person aged 18 to 70 in good health. CDR3 bases read: TGTGCCTGGCTAAACAGGGTGGACGAG. Protein sequence: CAWLNRVDE. In full, the CDR3 is CAWLNRVDEQYF.